Listed below are T cell receptor beta chains from one sample, sequenced in a study of blood T cell repertoires in COVID-19. Libraries were prepared by immunoSEQ multiplex PCR; TCRdb keeps only in-frame clonotypes and omits some of them. The sample holds fewer than 110,000 clones, around nine tenths seen once. The sample comprised peripheral blood. These receptors came from a woman aged 25 to 45 with acute or convalescent COVID-19. Both conserved end residues are part of each CDR3. The D gene is left open where the match is weak. Only part of the rows carry a size: once, few, many, or a class if the clone is expanded.

clone size: -
D gene: TRBD2
J gene: TRBJ2-3
V gene: TRBV4-3
CDR3 DNA: TGCGCCAGCAGCCTCCGGGGCGGGGGGGACACAGATACGCAGTATTTT
CDR3 protein: CASSLRGGGDTDTQYF

clone size: -
D gene: TRBD2
J gene: TRBJ2-4
V gene: TRBV27
CDR3 DNA: TGTGCCAGCAGTAGCCGCCTAGCGGGAGGGCACAAAAACATTCAGTACTTC
CDR3 protein: CASSSRLAGGHKNIQYF

clone size: -
D gene: -
J gene: TRBJ1-1
V gene: TRBV24-1
CDR3 DNA: TGTGCCACCAGTGGTGACAGGAACACTGAAGCTTTCTTT
CDR3 protein: CATSGDRNTEAFF

clone size: once
D gene: TRBD2
J gene: TRBJ2-1
V gene: TRBV6-2/TRBV6-3
CDR3 DNA: TGTGCCAGCAGTTATCCGGGGGGTGGGAATGAGCAGTTCTTC
CDR3 protein: CASSYPGGGNEQFF

clone size: -
D gene: -
J gene: TRBJ1-1
V gene: TRBV6-5
CDR3 DNA: TGTGCCAGCAGTTACGGCGGGAGTGAAGCTTTCTTT
CDR3 protein: CASSYGGSEAFF

clone size: -
D gene: -
J gene: TRBJ2-3
V gene: TRBV12-2
CDR3 DNA: TGTGCAAGTCGCTTAGACCCGGACAGGGGAACAGATACGCAGTATTTT
CDR3 protein: CASRLDPDRGTDTQYF

clone size: -
D gene: -
J gene: TRBJ1-2
V gene: TRBV28
CDR3 DNA: TGTGCCAGCAGTTTAGACTTGGACTATGGCTACACCTTC
CDR3 protein: CASSLDLDYGYTF

clone size: -
D gene: TRBD2
J gene: TRBJ2-1
V gene: TRBV2
CDR3 DNA: TGTGCCAGCAGTGAAATCGGAGTAGCGGGAGCGAATGAGCAGTTCTTC
CDR3 protein: CASSEIGVAGANEQFF

clone size: once
D gene: TRBD1
J gene: TRBJ1-1
V gene: TRBV5-1
CDR3 DNA: TGCGCCAGCAGCTCGGACGGGACAGGGGGGAACACTGAAGCTTTCTTT
CDR3 protein: CASSSDGTGGNTEAFF

clone size: once
D gene: TRBD2
J gene: TRBJ2-1
V gene: TRBV2
CDR3 DNA: TGTGCCAGCAGTGGATTACCGGGACTAGCCTACAATGAGCAGTTCTTC
CDR3 protein: CASSGLPGLAYNEQFF

clone size: once
D gene: -
J gene: TRBJ2-6
V gene: TRBV5-4
CDR3 DNA: TGTGCCAGCAGCGGAGTTGGGGCCAACGTCCTGACTTTC
CDR3 protein: CASSGVGANVLTF

clone size: -
D gene: -
J gene: TRBJ1-4
V gene: TRBV25-1
CDR3 DNA: TGTGCCAGCAGTGATTCTGGACACTATAATGAAAAACTGTTTTTT
CDR3 protein: CASSDSGHYNEKLFF

clone size: -
D gene: TRBD1
J gene: TRBJ1-1
V gene: TRBV28
CDR3 DNA: TGTGCCAGCAGTGACCCAGGGGGTGTGAACACTGAAGCTTTCTTT
CDR3 protein: CASSDPGGVNTEAFF

clone size: once
D gene: -
J gene: TRBJ1-1
V gene: TRBV9
CDR3 DNA: TGTGCCAGCAGCGCCGTCGTGACAGCCGACACTGAAGCTTTCTTT
CDR3 protein: CASSAVVTADTEAFF

clone size: -
D gene: -
J gene: TRBJ1-6
V gene: TRBV28
CDR3 DNA: TGTGCCAGCAGCCCCCCCGCCGTAGACAGGAGCTCCTATAATTCACCCCTCCACTTT
CDR3 protein: CASSPPAVDRSSYNSPLHF

clone size: -
D gene: -
J gene: TRBJ2-2
V gene: TRBV9
CDR3 DNA: TGTGCCAGCAGGTACAGTGCGATGGCGAACACCGGGGAGCTGTTTTTT
CDR3 protein: CASRYSAMANTGELFF

clone size: few
D gene: TRBD2
J gene: TRBJ2-2
V gene: TRBV30
CDR3 DNA: TGTGCCTGGAGTAGACTAGCGATAACCGGGGAGCTGTTTTTT
CDR3 protein: CAWSRLAITGELFF

clone size: -
D gene: -
J gene: TRBJ1-1
V gene: TRBV27
CDR3 DNA: TGTGCCAGCAGTTTGGCAGGGACTACTGAAGCTTTCTTT
CDR3 protein: CASSLAGTTEAFF

clone size: -
D gene: -
J gene: TRBJ1-5
V gene: TRBV3-1/TRBV3-2
CDR3 DNA: TGTGCCAGCAATATATATCACCCCCCGGGCAAAACCCAAGGACAGCCCAATCAGCCCCAGCATTTT
CDR3 protein: CASNIYHPPGKTQGQPNQPQHF

clone size: -
D gene: -
J gene: TRBJ1-4
V gene: TRBV27
CDR3 DNA: TGTGCCAGCAGTTTGGCAGGGCTTGGTGAAAAACTGTTTTTT
CDR3 protein: CASSLAGLGEKLFF

clone size: -
D gene: TRBD2
J gene: TRBJ2-3
V gene: TRBV30
CDR3 DNA: TGTGCCTGGAGTGGGGCGGCTAGCGGGGGAACAGATACGCAGTATTTT
CDR3 protein: CAWSGAASGGTDTQYF

clone size: -
D gene: TRBD1
J gene: TRBJ1-4
V gene: TRBV11-3
CDR3 DNA: TGTGCCAGCAGCCCGTGGACAGGGGAGACTGAAAAACTGTTTTTT
CDR3 protein: CASSPWTGETEKLFF

clone size: -
D gene: TRBD1
J gene: TRBJ2-3
V gene: TRBV5-6
CDR3 DNA: TGTGCCAGCAGCCCACGATTGGGAAGGGGGCACACAGATACGCAGTATTTT
CDR3 protein: CASSPRLGRGHTDTQYF

clone size: -
D gene: TRBD2
J gene: TRBJ2-2
V gene: TRBV19
CDR3 DNA: TGTGCCAGTAGGCCAGCCTGGACTAGCGGGAGGGCCGGGGAGCTGTTTTTT
CDR3 protein: CASRPAWTSGRAGELFF

clone size: -
D gene: -
J gene: TRBJ1-2
V gene: TRBV6-4
CDR3 DNA: TGTGCCAGCAGTCCCTACATAGGACAAACTTATGGCTACACCTTC
CDR3 protein: CASSPYIGQTYGYTF

clone size: -
D gene: -
J gene: TRBJ2-7
V gene: TRBV9
CDR3 DNA: TGTGCCAGCAGCGTAGGGAAAGGGGGCTACGAGCAGTACTTC
CDR3 protein: CASSVGKGGYEQYF

clone size: -
D gene: TRBD2
J gene: TRBJ2-3
V gene: TRBV7-2
CDR3 DNA: TGTGCCAGCAGCTTCCTAGCGGGAGCACACGATACGCAGTATTTT
CDR3 protein: CASSFLAGAHDTQYF

clone size: -
D gene: -
J gene: TRBJ1-3
V gene: TRBV12-3/TRBV12-4
CDR3 DNA: TGTGCCAGCAGTATCGGGGCTGGAAACACCATATATTTT
CDR3 protein: CASSIGAGNTIYF

clone size: -
D gene: TRBD2
J gene: TRBJ2-7
V gene: TRBV28
CDR3 DNA: TGTGCCAGCCAGTCAATGGGGGGACTATTCTCCTACGAGCAGTACTTC
CDR3 protein: CASQSMGGLFSYEQYF

clone size: -
D gene: -
J gene: TRBJ1-2
V gene: TRBV10-3
CDR3 DNA: TGTGCCATCAGTGAGTCCGATAGGAGGGGCTACACCTTC
CDR3 protein: CAISESDRRGYTF

clone size: -
D gene: -
J gene: TRBJ2-3
V gene: TRBV7-3
CDR3 DNA: TGTGCCAGCAGCTTTCGGGGTAGGACAGATACGCAGTATTTT
CDR3 protein: CASSFRGRTDTQYF

clone size: -
D gene: TRBD2
J gene: TRBJ2-5
V gene: TRBV9
CDR3 DNA: TGTGCCAGCAGCCCAGGACTAGCGGGAGCAGAGACCCAGTACTTC
CDR3 protein: CASSPGLAGAETQYF

clone size: -
D gene: TRBD1
J gene: TRBJ1-4
V gene: TRBV19
CDR3 DNA: TGTGCCAGTAGAGGACAGGTTAATGAAAAACTGTTTTTT
CDR3 protein: CASRGQVNEKLFF

clone size: -
D gene: TRBD1
J gene: TRBJ2-1
V gene: TRBV6-5
CDR3 DNA: TGTGCCAGCAGCTCAAACTCCAGGGGGCTTGAGCAGTTCTTC
CDR3 protein: CASSSNSRGLEQFF

clone size: -
D gene: -
J gene: TRBJ1-1
V gene: TRBV2
CDR3 DNA: TGTGCCAGCAGTGATCGGGGGGGCACTGAAGCTTTCTTT
CDR3 protein: CASSDRGGTEAFF

clone size: -
D gene: -
J gene: TRBJ2-2
V gene: TRBV10-2
CDR3 DNA: TGCGCCAGCGGTAGGGCAGGGTTGGACACCGGGGAGCTGTTTTTT
CDR3 protein: CASGRAGLDTGELFF

clone size: -
D gene: TRBD1
J gene: TRBJ1-2
V gene: TRBV9
CDR3 DNA: TGTGCCAGCAGCGTAGTTCTGGGGACAGGACCCCCCGCTAACTATGGCTACACCTTC
CDR3 protein: CASSVVLGTGPPANYGYTF

clone size: -
D gene: TRBD1
J gene: TRBJ1-5
V gene: TRBV19
CDR3 DNA: TGTGCCAGTAGTTTCAACAGGGGGCTCGGCAATCAGCCCCAGCATTTT
CDR3 protein: CASSFNRGLGNQPQHF

clone size: -
D gene: TRBD1
J gene: TRBJ1-2
V gene: TRBV13
CDR3 DNA: TGTGCCAGCAGCTCCTACGGACAGGGACGGCCCTATGGCTACACCTTC
CDR3 protein: CASSSYGQGRPYGYTF

clone size: -
D gene: -
J gene: TRBJ1-2
V gene: TRBV6-2/TRBV6-3
CDR3 DNA: TGTGCCAGCAGTTATTTTCAGGGATTCCTTTCCGGCTACACCTTC
CDR3 protein: CASSYFQGFLSGYTF

clone size: -
D gene: -
J gene: TRBJ1-2
V gene: TRBV14
CDR3 DNA: TGTGCCAGCAGCCAAAGCAGGGGTGCGGGCTATGGCTACACCTTC
CDR3 protein: CASSQSRGAGYGYTF

clone size: few
D gene: TRBD1
J gene: TRBJ2-7
V gene: TRBV28
CDR3 DNA: TGTGCCAGCAGTGCTCCCCCGGGCAGGGGGCCAGGAGAGCAGTACTTC
CDR3 protein: CASSAPPGRGPGEQYF

clone size: -
D gene: -
J gene: TRBJ1-3
V gene: TRBV11-3
CDR3 DNA: TGTGCCAGCAGCAGCCGGGACGGGAGCTCTGGAAACACCATATATTTT
CDR3 protein: CASSSRDGSSGNTIYF

clone size: -
D gene: TRBD1
J gene: TRBJ1-1
V gene: TRBV19
CDR3 DNA: TGTGCCAGTAGTATCGGGAGACAGGGGAACACTGAAGCTTTCTTT
CDR3 protein: CASSIGRQGNTEAFF

clone size: -
D gene: -
J gene: TRBJ2-1
V gene: TRBV27
CDR3 DNA: TGTGCCAGCAGTTATCAAAAAGCGGACAATGAGCAGTTCTTC
CDR3 protein: CASSYQKADNEQFF

clone size: -
D gene: -
J gene: TRBJ1-2
V gene: TRBV6-5
CDR3 DNA: TGTGCCAGCAGTTACTCTTCCTACTATGGCTACACCTTC
CDR3 protein: CASSYSSYYGYTF

clone size: -
D gene: -
J gene: TRBJ1-1
V gene: TRBV10-1
CDR3 DNA: TGCGCCAGCACGGAGGACCCGAACACTGAAGCTTTCTTT
CDR3 protein: CASTEDPNTEAFF

clone size: few
D gene: -
J gene: TRBJ1-5
V gene: TRBV2
CDR3 DNA: TGTGCCAGCAGTGCAGTGACAGATAATCAGCCCCAGCATTTT
CDR3 protein: CASSAVTDNQPQHF

clone size: -
D gene: TRBD1
J gene: TRBJ2-7
V gene: TRBV7-2
CDR3 DNA: TGTGCCAGCAGCTTAGGGTGGACAGGTTCCTACGAGCAGTACTTC
CDR3 protein: CASSLGWTGSYEQYF

clone size: -
D gene: -
J gene: TRBJ2-7
V gene: TRBV6-1
CDR3 DNA: TGTGCCAGCAGTGAGGTACTTTGGTCTAGGTTCGAGCAGTACTTC
CDR3 protein: CASSEVLWSRFEQYF

clone size: -
D gene: -
J gene: TRBJ2-6
V gene: TRBV5-1
CDR3 DNA: TGCGCCAGCAGCTTAACCGGTACCTCTGGGGCCAACGTCCTGACTTTC
CDR3 protein: CASSLTGTSGANVLTF

clone size: once
D gene: -
J gene: TRBJ1-4
V gene: TRBV11-2
CDR3 DNA: TGTGCCAGCAGCGCCGGAACCAGGGGTGGAGGTGAAAAACTGTTTTTT
CDR3 protein: CASSAGTRGGGEKLFF

clone size: once
D gene: TRBD1
J gene: TRBJ1-5
V gene: TRBV10-1
CDR3 DNA: TGCGCCAGCAGTCAGGGGGGTCAGCCCCAGCATTTT
CDR3 protein: CASSQGGQPQHF

clone size: -
D gene: -
J gene: TRBJ2-7
V gene: TRBV28
CDR3 DNA: TGTGCCAGCATAACAGGGATGGGGTACGAGCAGTACTTC
CDR3 protein: CASITGMGYEQYF

clone size: -
D gene: -
J gene: TRBJ2-2
V gene: TRBV11-2
CDR3 DNA: TGTGCCAGCAGTGGGCCTAACACCGGGGAGCTGTTTTTT
CDR3 protein: CASSGPNTGELFF

clone size: -
D gene: -
J gene: TRBJ1-5
V gene: TRBV7-9
CDR3 DNA: TGTGCCAGCAGCTTAGGCGTCGGTACGGGTCAGCCCCAGCATTTT
CDR3 protein: CASSLGVGTGQPQHF

clone size: -
D gene: TRBD2
J gene: TRBJ2-2
V gene: TRBV24-1
CDR3 DNA: TGTGCCACCAGTGACCCGGGACTAGCGACAAACACCGGGGAGCTGTTTTTT
CDR3 protein: CATSDPGLATNTGELFF

clone size: -
D gene: -
J gene: TRBJ1-1
V gene: TRBV6-5
CDR3 DNA: TGTGCCAGCAGCATACAGGTTTACACTGAAGCTTTCTTT
CDR3 protein: CASSIQVYTEAFF

clone size: once
D gene: -
J gene: TRBJ2-1
V gene: TRBV9
CDR3 DNA: TGTGCCAGCAGCGTAACGGACAGCAGTCTCAATGAGCAGTTCTTC
CDR3 protein: CASSVTDSSLNEQFF